These 31 T cell receptor beta chains came from one sample sequenced in a study of blood T cells in healthy people across ages. Next came a second PCR, run for about 7 to 12 cycles, which used a sample-barcoded 5' primer along with a J-beta primer mix. TCRdb re-derived calls from the 5' RACE reads in MiXCR, one entry per CDR3 protein. The repertoire holds around 1,700,000 distinct CDR3 sequences, with roughly 28% as singletons. The material sequenced was blood. The source of these receptors is a woman younger than 45 in good health.

This clonotype appeared a few times. The chain is built from TRBV7-9 and TRBJ2-1; 10 nucleotides agree with TRBD2. The assigned J gene may be wrong: the sequence end matches TRBJ2-7 better. CDR3 size: 15 residues. Looked up from germline, CDR1 is SEHNR and CDR2 is FQNEAQ (reference sequence). For the CDR3, the DNA is TGTGCCAGCAGCGAGCGGGAGGGGAGATACAATGAGCAGTACTTC. Translated: CASSEREGRYNEQYF.

The CDR3 protein is CASSLGGPSGTYEQYF. The CDR3 DNA reads as TGCGCCAGCAGCTTGGGAGGCCCTAGCGGAACCTACGAGCAGTACTTC. The J gene is TRBJ2-7, the V gene TRBV5-1; TRBD2 aligns across 7 bases. V gave up 0 bases and J gave up 2 bases; unmatched junction bases: 8. The CDR3 spans 16 residues. Per the germline V gene, CDR1 is SGHRS and CDR2 is YFSETQ.

To note about this clonotype: Mismatch with germline at one junction end may stem from a read error. J is TRBJ2-3 and V is TRBV7-9; D remains unclear. Germline assignment: CDR1 SEHNR and CDR2 FQNEAQ (reference sequence). The CDR3 has 13 amino acids. CDR3: CAGSLVVTDTQYF. DNA for the CDR3: TGTGCCGGCAGCTTGGTCGTCACAGATACGCAGTATTTT. Full variable domain (remainder filled in from reference TRBV7-9 and TRBJ2-3): DTGVSQNPRHKITKRGQNVTFRCDPISEHNRLYWYRQTLGQGPEFLTYFQNEAQLEKSRLLSDRFSAERPKGSFSTLEIQRTEQGDSAMYLCAGSLVVTDTQYFGPGTRLTVL.

This clonotype was detected many times. The V and J genes are TRBV29-1 and TRBJ1-1; D ambiguous. The CDR3 sequence is 10 residues long. V was pared by 4 bases and J by 11 bases, with 11 bases between. Germline values: CDR1 SQVTM, CDR2 ANQGSEA. CDR3 in DNA: TGCAGCGTTGTTGAGGCCCGGGCTTTCTTT. It yields the protein CSVVEARAFF.

This clonotype was found a few times. The V call is TRBV2, the J call TRBJ1-4; D call uncertain. There are 15 residues in the CDR3. The V gene's germline CDR1 is SNHLY and CDR2 FYNNEI. Trimming stripped 4 bases from V and 8 bases from J, with 17 bases between. For the CDR3, the DNA is TGTGCCAGCAGTGCCCATCCCAGGATTTCCGAAAAACTGTTTTTT. This translates into CASSAHPRISEKLFF.

The V gene is TRBV18, the J gene TRBJ2-3; D might be TRBD2 (6 bases). The V end lost 2 bases, the J end lost 1 base, and 13 bases lay between the germline ends. This CDR3 is 16 amino acids long. Germline V gene lookup returns CDR1 KGHSH and CDR2 LQKENI. CDR3 residues: CASSPKAGYRTDTQYF. CDR3 nucleotides: TGTGCCAGCTCACCAAAAGCGGGTTACCGCACAGATACGCAGTATTTT.

This clonotype has at least ten counts. The J gene is TRBJ2-5, the V gene TRBV12-3 or TRBV12-4; 8 nucleotides match TRBD1. V shed 6 bases, J shed 5 bases, and the junction held 11 bases outside the gene matches. The CDR3 covers 15 residues. Here the CDR3 reads CASRRETGASETQYF. The DNA for the CDR3 is TGTGCCAGCAGGAGGGAGACAGGGGCGTCCGAGACCCAGTACTTC.

This clonotype was counted only a few times. This chain joins TRBV20-1 and TRBJ2-5, with unresolved D. Deletions cut 5 bases from V and 4 bases from J, with 14 bases between. CDR3 length: 13 amino acids. The germline CDR1 and CDR2 sequences are DFQATT and SNEGSKA (reference sequence). CDR3 residues: CSAGFLGRETQYF. The CDR3 DNA follows: TGCAGTGCTGGTTTTCTAGGGCGAGAGACCCAGTACTTC.

This clonotype was found a few times. Sequence at one end of the junction differs from germline and may be a read error. This sequence joins TRBV6-1 and TRBJ2-4; D remains unclear. The CDR3 is 11 amino acids. Germline V gives CDR1 MNHNS, CDR2 SASEGT. CDR3 coding DNA: TGTGCCAGCGGTGATCCCGTCGGGCAGTACTTC. It is translated as CASGDPVGQYF.

A note on this clonotype: A much larger clone differs by one base, so this may be a read error. This chain links TRBV28 with TRBJ2-6; no reliable D call. Germline V CDR1 and CDR2: MDHEN, SYDVKM. This CDR3 is 16 amino acids long. DNA of the CDR3: TGTGCCGGCAGTTTTTTTCCCGGCTCTGGGGCCAACGTCCTGACTTTC. It codes for CAGSFFPGSGANVLTF.

The chain uses TRBV20-1 and TRBJ2-5; perhaps TRBD1 as D (6 bases). CDR1 DFQATT and CDR2 SNEGSKA come from the germline V gene (reference sequence). This CDR3 spans 12 amino acids. CDR3 amino acids: CSAGVVSETQYF. CDR3 coding DNA: TGCAGCGCAGGGGTGGTTTCAGAGACCCAGTACTTC.

This clonotype has just a few counts. This sequence joins TRBV5-1 and TRBJ2-5, with 10 positions matching TRBD1. This CDR3 has 16 amino acids. Trimming removed 3 bases from V and 9 bases from J; junction bases left unmatched: 14. Germline-derived CDR1 and CDR2 are SGHRS and YFSETQ. The CDR3 nucleotides are TGCGCCAGCAGCTCTACCGGGACAGGGGTAGACGAGGCCCAGTACTTC. Translated, it gives CASSSTGTGVDEAQYF.

This clonotype has more than one count but fewer than ten. The gene calls are TRBV20-1 and TRBJ1-1; D gene uncertain. The V and J ends lost 4 bases and 7 bases respectively, with 13 bases between them. The CDR3 is 12 amino acids. Germline-derived CDR1 and CDR2 are DFQATT and SNEGSKA (reference sequence). The CDR3 nucleotides read TGCAGTGCTAAGGGAGTCGACGGTGAAGCTTTCTTT. Its translation is CSAKGVDGEAFF.

The chain employs TRBV20-1 and TRBJ2-7; D is possibly TRBD1 (5 bases). V was clipped by 3 bases and J by 1 base, with 13 bases between them. The germline V gene has CDR1 DFQATT and CDR2 SNEGSKA (reference sequence). This CDR3 has 14 residues. This CDR3 reads CSASPGWLSYEQYF. CDR3 bases: TGCAGTGCTAGTCCAGGGTGGCTTTCCTACGAGCAGTACTTC.

The V and J genes are TRBV27 and TRBJ1-1; D uncertain. Trimming left V 6 bases short and J 4 bases short, with 15 bases between. This CDR3 region has 14 residues. CDR1 is MNHEY, CDR2 SMNVEV, per germline (reference sequence). CDR3 loop: CASSPIIGVTEAFF. For the CDR3, the DNA is TGTGCCAGCAGCCCTATCATCGGGGTCACTGAAGCTTTCTTT.

The chain employs TRBV7-2 and TRBJ2-3; D not certain. Between the trimmed V and J ends, which lost 0 bases and 4 bases, there was a span of 11 bases. Germline V gene sequence: CDR1 SGHTA, CDR2 FQGNSA. The CDR3 extends over 15 amino acids. Here the CDR3 DNA reads TGTGCCAGCAGCTTAGCTGGCTATCCTGCAGATACGCAGTATTTT. Translated: CASSLAGYPADTQYF.

This clonotype was detected once. This sequence may be a read error, since a much larger clone differs from it by one base. This sequence joins TRBV12-3 or TRBV12-4 and TRBJ1-2; possible D gene TRBD1, 6 bases. V lost 5 bases and J lost 10, with 20 bases in between. CDR3 length: 14 residues. CDR3 sequence: CASSPTSRGGDYTF. The CDR3 nucleotides read TGTGCCAGCAGTCCTACCTCCAGGGGTGGCGACTACACCTTC.

Details on this clonotype: This may stem from a read error, because a much larger clone lies one nucleotide away. The chain recombines TRBV29-1 with TRBJ1-2, with 7 bases lining up with TRBD1. Germline CDR1 and CDR2: SQVTM and ANQGSEA. V was pared by 7 bases and J by 4 bases, with 9 bases of the junction left unmatched. The CDR3 extends over 13 amino acids. The DNA for the CDR3 is TGCAGCGGCGCAAGGGACAGAATCTATGGCTACACCTTC. Residues: CSGARDRIYGYTF. Full variable domain (missing parts from reference TRBV29-1 and TRBJ1-2): SAVISQKPSRDICQRGTSLTIQCQVDSQVTMMFWYRQQPGQSLTLIATANQGSEATYESGFVIDKFPISRPNLTFSTLTVSNMSPEDSSIYLCSGARDRIYGYTFGSGTRLTVV.

The chain links TRBV20-1 to TRBJ1-6; tentative D call: TRBD1 (5 bases). V lost 0 bases and J 10 bases, leaving 13 bases between the germline ends. Looked up from germline, CDR1 is DFQATT and CDR2 is SNEGSKA (reference sequence). This CDR3 spans 14 amino acids. Here the CDR3 reads CSARDIQGRSPLHF. CDR3 coding DNA: TGCAGTGCTAGAGATATCCAGGGACGATCACCCCTCCACTTT.

The chain combines TRBV3-1 with TRBJ2-1, with D perhaps matching TRBD1 (8 bases). V was pared by 4 bases and J by 5 bases, with 21 bases between. The CDR3 is 17 residues long. Germline lookup yields CDR1 LGHDT and CDR2 YNNKEL (reference sequence). CDR3 amino acids: CASSPGTGTSAHNEQFF. In DNA form, the CDR3 reads TGTGCCAGCAGCCCCGGGACAGGCACTAGCGCTCACAATGAGCAGTTCTTC.

A remark on this clonotype: The germline gene is not matched at one end of the junction; a read error may be the cause. The genes are TRBV12-3 or TRBV12-4 and TRBJ1-5; D gene unclear. The CDR3 length is 16 residues. CDR3 DNA: TGTACCAGCAGCCCAGACGGGGAGGTTAGCAATCAGCCCCAGCATTTT. This gives the protein CTSSPDGEVSNQPQHF.

The V gene is TRBV12-3 or TRBV12-4, the J gene TRBJ2-3; 8 bases align to TRBD2. Trimming removed 10 bases from V and 0 bases from J; junction bases left unmatched: 9. The CDR3 extends over 15 amino acids. The DNA of the CDR3 is TGTGCCACGGCGAGTAGCGGGGTAAGCACAGATACGCAGTATTTT. Amino acid sequence: CATASSGVSTDTQYF.

This clonotype was found a few times. The CDR3 spells CSARDSGIPNTGELFF. The CDR3 DNA reads TGCAGTGCTAGAGACAGCGGGATCCCGAACACCGGGGAGCTGTTTTTT. The chain has TRBV20-1 and TRBJ2-2, with 7 bases that match TRBD2. Germline trimming cut 0 bases from V and 0 bases from J; bases unmatched to any gene: 4. Germline CDR1 DFQATT, CDR2 SNEGSKA (reference sequence). The length of the CDR3 is 16 residues.

This chain connects TRBV9 to TRBJ1-1; D not resolved. The CDR3 loop spans 14 amino acids. CDR1 is SGDLS, CDR2 YYNGEE, per germline. The V end lost 0 bases, the J end lost 8 bases, and 14 bases lay between the germline ends. The CDR3 spells CASSVDRSPGEAFF. The DNA of the CDR3 is TGTGCCAGCAGCGTAGATCGGTCCCCGGGGGAAGCTTTCTTT.

J is TRBJ2-7 and V is TRBV5-1, with D possibly TRBD2 on 6 matching bases. This CDR3 is built from 13 residues. The V gene lost 6 bases and the J gene lost 5 bases, with 15 bases spanning the gap. Germline loops: CDR1 SGHRS, CDR2 YFSETQ. The CDR3 DNA is TGCGCCAGCACCGAACAGGAGGGCCACGAGCAGTACTTC. Translation: CASTEQEGHEQYF.

The table lists this clonotype with many counts. This sequence joins TRBV9 and TRBJ2-5, with 8 bases lining up with TRBD2. Trimming removed 6 bases from V and 2 bases from J; junction bases left unmatched: 6. The CDR3 has 14 amino acids. The germline CDR1 and CDR2 sequences are SGDLS and YYNGEE. In DNA form, the CDR3 reads TGTGCCAGCAACAAAGCGGGAGTGCAAGAGACCCAGTACTTC. Translation: CASNKAGVQETQYF. Using reference TRBV9 and TRBJ2-5 for the parts outside the CDR3, the full variable domain is DSGVTQTPKHLITATGQRVTLRCSPRSGDLSVYWYQQSLDQGLQFLIQYYNGEERAKGNILERFSAQQFPDLHSELNLSSLELGDSALYFCASNKAGVQETQYFGPGTRLLVL.

A single count supports this clonotype. The genes are TRBV25-1 and TRBJ2-3; 7 nucleotides match TRBD2. This CDR3 is 17 amino acids long. The germline gives CDR1 MGHDK, CDR2 SYGVNS. V lost 2 bases and J lost 4; bases outside the gene matches: 12. CDR3 DNA sequence: TGTGCCAGCAGTGAAGTAGCCGGGAGTGGGGGGGCAGATACGCAGTATTTT. Translated: CASSEVAGSGGADTQYF.

This clonotype was picked up a small number of times. The chain links TRBV20-1 to TRBJ1-3; D not certain. CDR1 is DFQATT, CDR2 SNEGSKA, per germline (reference sequence). Trimming cost V 1 base and J 4 bases, with 14 bases left between them. There are 15 residues in the CDR3. CDR3 sequence: CSARVLGIEGNTIYF. CDR3 sequence (DNA): TGCAGTGCTAGAGTCCTGGGAATCGAAGGAAACACCATATATTTT.

The gene calls are TRBV20-1 and TRBJ2-3; 10 bases map to TRBD1. CDR3 length: 13 residues. CDR1 is DFQATT and CDR2 is SNEGSKA in the germline V gene (reference sequence). The trim removed 5 bases at V and 3 bases at J, leaving 2 bases unmatched. CDR3 in DNA: TGCAGTGCTCTGGGACAGGGGACAGATACGCAGTATTTT. Protein: CSALGQGTDTQYF.

This clonotype has ten or more counts. The V call is TRBV9, the J call TRBJ2-7, with TRBD1 matching over 10 bases. This CDR3 has 15 amino acids. Looked up from germline, CDR1 is SGDLS and CDR2 is YYNGEE. J gave up 4 bases and V 3 bases, and 7 bases lay outside the gene matches. CDR3 DNA sequence: TGTGCCAGCAGCGCCGACAGGGGGCGGTTATACGAGCAGTACTTC. This gives the protein CASSADRGRLYEQYF.

This clonotype showed up just a few times. This chain connects TRBV9 to TRBJ2-1, with TRBD2 matching over 10 bases. J lost 7 bases, V lost 0 bases, and 7 bases had no gene match. This CDR3 contains 16 residues. Germline CDR1 reads SGDLS; CDR2 reads YYNGEE. The CDR3 is CASSVDPAGGPNEQFF. CDR3 DNA: TGTGCCAGCAGCGTAGACCCAGCGGGAGGGCCAAATGAGCAGTTCTTC.